This TCR beta chain comes out of a study of T cell repertoires in cytomegalovirus infection. The overall study: Based on public TCR beta signatures, there were indications of CMV infection and of a matching HLA type.

TCRdb re-derived calls from the reads in MiXCR, one entry per CDR3 protein. The data show around 250,000 distinct CDR3 sequences, with more than 15% seen just once and around half held by the top ten. In germline, CDR1 is MGHRA, CDR2 YSYEKL. J lost 1 base, V lost 1 base, and 5 bases had no gene match. This CDR3 comprises 16 residues. Sequences were obtained from CD8+ T cells from PBMCs. The TCR sequence derives from a human donor in good health (CMV status not recorded). Some clones in this sample may be carry-over from other donors' samples. The chain recombines TRBV4-1 with TRBJ1-1, with TRBD1 matching 8 bases. This CDR3 reads CASSQVPGQENTEAFF. The CDR3 region has the DNA TGCGCCAGCAGCCAAGTCCCGGGACAGGAGAACACTGAAGCTTTCTTT.